This T cell receptor beta chain was documented in a study of shared clonotypes between healthy human individuals. Using immunoSEQ multiplex PCR, the repertoire was profiled, and TCRdb retains in-frame clones only, with some absent. The sample gives fewer than 350,000 clones, 80% to 90% of which show up once; 15% to 20% is in the top ten. V lost 0 bases and J lost 1, with 19 bases in between. CDR1 and CDR2 (germline): SGDLS, YYNGEE. This CDR3 comprises 18 residues. This clonotype was sampled from a man in his late teens or twenties in good health. The chain combines TRBV9 with TRBJ1-1; D is ambiguous. Sample: memory CD8+ T cells sorted from blood. Subset meaning: CD45RO+ cells pooled with CCR7-negative TemRA cells. The CDR3: CASSVATTIGRSNTEAFF. CDR3 sequence (DNA): TGTGCCAGCAGCGTAGCTACTACAATCGGACGGTCGAACACTGAAGCTTTCTTT.